Shown below are 22 T cell receptor beta chains from a single sample sequenced in a study of CXCR3-negative and CXCR3-positive naive CD8 T cells. UMI-labeled TRB cDNA libraries were prepared by 5' RACE. Using the 5' RACE reads, TCRdb records one entry per CDR3 protein without DNA. The sample table includes about 22,000 distinct CDR3 sequences. Source material: memory CD8+ T cells from blood. The receptors originated from a human donor in good health. Some clones in this sample may be carry-over from other donors' samples.

The chain links TRBV29-1 to TRBJ2-5; TCRdb's assignment of TRBD1 cannot be checked, as there is no DNA. The germline V gene encodes CDR1 SQVTM and CDR2 ANQGSEA. The CDR3 extends over 14 amino acids. The CDR3: CSVEPPDAGETQYF.

The chain has TRBV6-2 or TRBV6-3 and TRBJ2-3; TCRdb's D call of TRBD1 is untestable without DNA. This CDR3 has 14 residues. Germline values: CDR1 MNHEY, CDR2 SVGEGT. CDR3 residues: CASSLTGPTDTQYF.

The chain recombines TRBV12-3 or TRBV12-4 with TRBJ2-7; there is no DNA to check the TCRdb D call of TRBD1. The CDR3 contains 15 residues. The CDR3 region is CASSSGDRDPYEQYF.

Its frequency marks this clonotype as medium-sized. The rearrangement uses TRBV20-1 and TRBJ2-1; the TRBD2 assignment by TCRdb is unverifiable without DNA. This CDR3 has 14 residues. Germline CDR1 is DFQATT and CDR2 is SNEGSKA (reference sequence). CDR3 protein: CSASGRNLYNEQFF.

The chain is built from TRBV29-1 and TRBJ2-5; TCRdb gives TRBD2 as the D gene, but with no DNA this cannot be confirmed. The CDR3 consists of 12 residues. Per the germline V gene, CDR1 is SQVTM and CDR2 is ANQGSEA. This chain's CDR3 is CSVAGLAMTQYF.

This chain links TRBV28 with TRBJ2-1. CDR3 length equals 12 residues. In germline, CDR1 is MDHEN, CDR2 SYDVKM. This CDR3 reads CASSLGANEQFF. Full variable domain (remainder filled in from reference TRBV28 and TRBJ2-1): DVKVTQSSRYLVKRTGEKVFLECVQDMDHENMFWYRQDPGLGLRLIYFSYDVKMKEKGDIPEGYSVSREKKERFSLILESASTNQTSMYLCASSLGANEQFFGPGTRLTVL.

The CDR3 loop is CASRSGTIPYEQYF. V gene TRBV5-8 combines with J gene TRBJ2-7; the D gene TCRdb calls, TRBD1, cannot be checked with no DNA. This CDR3 has 14 residues. Germline loops: CDR1 SGHTS, CDR2 YDEGEE.

V and J are TRBV12-3 or TRBV12-4 and TRBJ1-1; TCRdb picks TRBD1, but there is no DNA to check that call. There are 15 residues in the CDR3. CDR3 residues: CASSIHRGMGTEAFF.

The rearrangement joins TRBV6-4 to TRBJ2-3; no DNA is available, so the TRBD1 call from TCRdb remains unchecked. The CDR3 spans 15 residues. Germline V gene data show CDR1 as MRHNA and CDR2 as SNTAGT. The CDR3 is CASSDSTGGPDTQYF.

The chain employs TRBV19 and TRBJ2-7; TCRdb's assignment of TRBD1 cannot be checked, as there is no DNA. Germline CDR1 LNHDA, CDR2 SQIVND (reference sequence). The CDR3 length is 12 residues. The chain's CDR3 is CASSIPPGEQYF.

The chain couples TRBV28 to TRBJ2-6. Germline V gene lookup returns CDR1 MDHEN and CDR2 SYDVKM. The CDR3 sequence is 15 residues long. The CDR3 region is CASSLTNSGANVLTF.

The chain joins TRBV9 to TRBJ2-3; the D call from TCRdb, TRBD1, cannot be confirmed without DNA. Germline-derived CDR1 and CDR2 are SGDLS and YYNGEE. This CDR3 is built from 13 residues. CDR3 residues: CASSTIRGDTQYF.

CDR3 region: CASSRDREISPLHF. The genes are TRBV28 and TRBJ1-6; the D call of TRBD1 rests on TCRdb alone, since no DNA is present to check it. Germline V lookup: CDR1 MDHEN, CDR2 SYDVKM. This CDR3 region has 14 residues.

The chain couples TRBV29-1 to TRBJ2-5. Germline V gives CDR1 SQVTM, CDR2 ANQGSEA. CDR3 length equals 11 residues. CDR3 in amino acids: CSVEVEETQYF.

The V and J genes are TRBV3-1 and TRBJ2-1. The CDR3 loop spans 18 amino acids. Germline-derived CDR1 and CDR2 are LGHDT and YNNKEL (reference sequence). CDR3 loop: CASSQDGAETLTYNEQFF.

This chain joins TRBV7-6 and TRBJ2-7; no DNA is available, so the TRBD1 call from TCRdb remains unchecked. Germline V CDR1 and CDR2: SGHVS, FNYEAQ. The CDR3 is 15 residues long. CDR3 sequence: CASSYATGGGYEQYF.

The rearrangement links TRBV6-2 or TRBV6-3 to TRBJ2-7; the D call of TRBD1 rests on TCRdb alone, since no DNA is present to check it. This CDR3 contains 14 residues. CDR1 and CDR2 from the germline V gene are MNHEY and SVGEGT. The CDR3 here is CASSYGDRVYEQYF.

V usage is TRBV12-3 or TRBV12-4 and J usage is TRBJ2-7; without DNA, the TCRdb call of TRBD1 cannot be checked. The CDR3 is 16 amino acids. The chain's CDR3 is CASSLSGGWDSYEQYF.

The rearrangement links TRBV7-2 to TRBJ2-3; the D call from TCRdb, TRBD1, cannot be confirmed without DNA. The CDR3 is made up of 15 amino acids. Germline V gives CDR1 SGHTA, CDR2 FQGNSA. The CDR3 loop reads CASSAWGSSTDTQYF.

The J gene is TRBJ2-7, the V gene TRBV7-9; TCRdb designates TRBD1, a call that cannot be tested without DNA. The CDR3 runs to 12 residues. The germline V gene encodes CDR1 SEHNR and CDR2 FQNEAQ (reference sequence). This chain's CDR3 is CASSRDRYEQYF.

The chain employs TRBV6-4 and TRBJ1-2; without DNA, the TCRdb call of TRBD1 cannot be checked. The CDR3 covers 13 residues. The V gene's germline CDR1 is MRHNA and CDR2 SNTAGT. The CDR3 region is CASSDSTGTGYTF.

The CDR3 sequence: CSARAGPNIQYF. This sequence joins TRBV20-1 and TRBJ2-4; TCRdb calls TRBD2, which cannot be checked without DNA. This CDR3 is 12 amino acids long. Germline CDR1 and CDR2: DFQATT and SNEGSKA (reference sequence).